A selection of T cell receptor beta chains follows, all from one sample in a study of T cell clones after liver transplantation. Sequenced by immunoSEQ multiplex PCR; TCRdb stores in-frame clones only, minus some. The table records about 80,000 clones, about 82% of them present only once. This specimen consisted of CD4+ T cells from blood, obtained 45 to 47 months after liver transplant. The origin of the receptors is a human patient who received a liver transplant. Some T cells may be supplied by the graft donor. Both conserved end residues are part of each CDR3. The order of the fields is CDR3 protein, CDR3 DNA, D gene, J gene, clone size, V gene. A D gene is named only where the DNA matches it firmly. Clone size, where shown, is once, few, many, or a class for clones that have expanded.

CDR3aa: CASSQEVGGITGELFF
CDR3nt: TGTGCCAGCAGCCAAGAAGTAGGTGGAATAACCGGGGAGCTGTTTTTT
d_gene: -
j_gene: TRBJ2-2
abundance: once
v_gene: TRBV14

CDR3aa: CASSERLGPYEQYF
CDR3nt: TGCGCCAGCAGTGAACGTCTTGGGCCCTACGAGCAGTACTTC
d_gene: -
j_gene: TRBJ2-7
abundance: -
v_gene: TRBV10-2

CDR3aa: CASSIGGRGPDTQYF
CDR3nt: TGTGCCAGTAGTATTGGCGGGAGGGGGCCCGATACGCAGTATTTT
d_gene: TRBD2
j_gene: TRBJ2-3
abundance: -
v_gene: TRBV19

CDR3aa: CASTKSLYGYTF
CDR3nt: TGTGCCAGCACCAAATCCTTATATGGCTACACCTTC
d_gene: -
j_gene: TRBJ1-2
abundance: -
v_gene: TRBV28

CDR3aa: CASSPTSGGGNEQFF
CDR3nt: TGCGCCAGCAGTCCGACTAGCGGGGGTGGAAATGAGCAGTTCTTC
d_gene: TRBD2
j_gene: TRBJ2-1
abundance: once
v_gene: TRBV10-2

CDR3aa: CASSLVAGPGTGELFF
CDR3nt: TGTGCCAGCAGTTTAGTAGCGGGGCCGGGGACCGGGGAGCTGTTTTTT
d_gene: TRBD2
j_gene: TRBJ2-2
abundance: -
v_gene: TRBV27

CDR3aa: CASSPIPPRGADTQYF
CDR3nt: TGTGCCAGCTCACCAATACCGCCGCGGGGCGCAGATACGCAGTATTTT
d_gene: -
j_gene: TRBJ2-3
abundance: -
v_gene: TRBV18

CDR3aa: CSARGDTEAFF
CDR3nt: TGCAGTGCGAGGGGAGACACTGAAGCTTTCTTT
d_gene: -
j_gene: TRBJ1-1
abundance: once
v_gene: TRBV20-1

CDR3aa: CASRGVVGSRSEAFF
CDR3nt: TGTGCCAGTCGGGGGGTTGTGGGGTCGAGGTCTGAAGCTTTCTTT
d_gene: -
j_gene: TRBJ1-1
abundance: -
v_gene: TRBV6-1

CDR3aa: CASSWSLFVLAKNIQYF
CDR3nt: TGTGCCAGCAGCTGGTCCCTCTTCGTACTAGCCAAAAACATTCAGTACTTC
d_gene: -
j_gene: TRBJ2-4
abundance: -
v_gene: TRBV5-8

CDR3aa: CAISESGQGNTEAFF
CDR3nt: TGTGCCATCAGTGAGTCAGGACAGGGCAACACTGAAGCTTTCTTT
d_gene: TRBD1
j_gene: TRBJ1-1
abundance: -
v_gene: TRBV10-3